This entry lists 19 T cell receptor beta chains sequenced from one sample in a study of T cells in Graves' hyperthyroidism and ophthalmopathy. Researchers amplified the TCR beta CDR3 regions from RNA transcripts. HTBI primers drove first-round RT-PCR of the TCR CDR3. TCRdb processed the multiplex PCR reads anew with MiXCR; each CDR3 protein has one entry. The sample includes fewer than 650,000 distinct CDR3 sequences, 14% seen only once; the top ten take under 7%. Sample: blood. All receptors derive from a woman aged 25 to 39 with Graves' hyperthyroidism that later progressed to Graves' ophthalmopathy.

This clonotype was counted many times. This chain's CDR3 is CASSSPGVLETQYF. CDR3 DNA sequence: TGTGCCAGCAGTAGCCCGGGGGTCTTAGAGACCCAGTACTTC. The chain joins TRBV28 to TRBJ2-5; D perhaps matches TRBD2 (6 bases). The CDR3 is made up of 14 amino acids. V lost 5 bases and J lost 4, with 14 bases in between. Per germline, CDR1 MDHEN and CDR2 SYDVKM.

This clonotype has a single count. V is TRBV20-1 and J is TRBJ2-3, with no clear D. V was pared by 2 bases and J by 4 bases, with 4 bases between. The CDR3 sequence is 11 residues long. CDR1 DFQATT and CDR2 SNEGSKA come from the germline V gene (reference sequence). CDR3 region: CSARTSDTQYF. The CDR3 DNA is TGCAGTGCTAGAACCTCAGATACGCAGTATTTT.

The CDR3 here is CASSPDGGLTGELFF. DNA of the CDR3: TGTGCCAGCAGCCCCGACGGGGGGCTTACCGGGGAGCTGTTTTTT. The V and J genes are TRBV5-6 and TRBJ2-2, with D possibly matching TRBD2 (7 bases). Trimming pared 4 bases from V and 5 bases from J, leaving 15 bases between. The germline V gene encodes CDR1 SGHDT and CDR2 YYEEEE. The CDR3 is made up of 15 amino acids. Based on the CDR3 plus reference TRBV5-6 and TRBJ2-2, the full variable domain is DAGVTQSPTHLIKTRGQQVTLRCSPKSGHDTVSWYQQALGQGPQFIFQYYEEEERQRGNFPDRFSGHQFPNYSSELNVNALLLGDSALYLCASSPDGGLTGELFFGEGSRLTVL.

This clonotype was recorded many times. V gene TRBV3-1 combines with J gene TRBJ1-1; D is possibly TRBD1 (5 bases). With 3 bases removed from V and 4 bases from J, the gap between germline ends came to 15 bases. Per germline, CDR1 LGHDT and CDR2 YNNKEL (reference sequence). The CDR3 runs 15 residues. This chain's CDR3 is CASSHFDSAGTEAFF. For the CDR3, the DNA is TGTGCCAGCAGCCATTTTGACAGCGCGGGCACTGAAGCTTTCTTT.

The sample holds many counts of this clonotype. This rearrangement joins TRBV12-3 or TRBV12-4 to TRBJ2-3, with 8 bases identical to TRBD2. V was clipped by 2 bases and J by 0 bases; unmatched bases: 7. The CDR3 is 17 amino acids. DNA for the CDR3: TGTGCCAGCAGTTTAAGAGTGCGGGAGGCTAGCACAGATACGCAGTATTTT. This translates into CASSLRVREASTDTQYF.

This clonotype was picked up many times. The V gene is TRBV6-2 or TRBV6-3, the J gene TRBJ2-3; TRBD2 might be the D (6 bases). V was cut by 2 bases and J by 1 base, with 13 bases left in between. In germline, CDR1 is MNHEY, CDR2 SVGEGT. CDR3 length: 16 amino acids. In nucleotides, the CDR3 is TGTGCCAGCAGTTACGAGGCGGGGTTGCGCACAGATACGCAGTATTTT. This encodes CASSYEAGLRTDTQYF.

This clonotype was counted at least ten times. This rearrangement joins TRBV12-3 or TRBV12-4 to TRBJ1-2; D not resolved. The CDR3 has 13 residues. V was pared by 2 bases and J by 12 bases, with 16 bases between. The CDR3 bases are TGTGCCAGCAGTTTATCGGCGATGCCATCCGACACCTTC. Its translation: CASSLSAMPSDTF.

This clonotype was counted at least ten times. The chain couples TRBV7-9 to TRBJ2-5; weak D call: TRBD1 (5 bases). CDR1 SEHNR and CDR2 FQNEAQ come from the germline V gene (reference sequence). This CDR3 has 13 amino acids. The germline V and J ends were trimmed by 6 bases and 5 bases, with 13 bases remaining between them. CDR3 region: CASRNPRAETQYF. The CDR3 coding sequence is TGTGCCAGCAGGAACCCCAGGGCGGAGACCCAGTACTTC.

This clonotype was recorded at least ten times. The genes are TRBV30 and TRBJ1-5; no reliable D call. The germline V and J ends were trimmed by 4 bases and 0 bases, with 10 bases remaining between them. CDR3 length: 14 residues. Germline V lookup: CDR1 GTSNPN, CDR2 SVGIG (reference sequence). CDR3 coding DNA: TGTGCCTGGACGGCCAGATATAGCAATCAGCCCCAGCATTTT. It codes for CAWTARYSNQPQHF.

This clonotype was seen a few times. This chain uses TRBV7-2 with TRBJ2-7; D gene unclear. Germline values: CDR1 SGHTA, CDR2 FQGNSA. V lost 5 bases to trimming and J lost 7 bases, with 21 bases between them. The CDR3 spans 15 residues. CDR3 coding DNA: TGTGCCAGCAGCCCACACCCCGAGGCTGTGTGGGAGCAGTACTTC. This translates into CASSPHPEAVWEQYF.

This clonotype was found many times. V and J are TRBV5-1 and TRBJ2-1; the D gene could be TRBD1 or TRBD2 (5 bases each). The CDR3 has 15 amino acids. Germline CDR1 is SGHRS and CDR2 is YFSETQ. Deletions cut 3 bases from V and 10 bases from J, with 20 bases between. The DNA of the CDR3 is TGCGCCAGCAGCTCGCCAACGGGGCCCGCCTCAGAGCAGTTCTTC. Amino acid sequence: CASSSPTGPASEQFF.

A word on this clonotype: One end of the junction does not line up with germline, which may come from a read error. The V gene is TRBV5-5, the J gene TRBJ2-7; 8 bases are shared with TRBD2. The CDR3 runs 16 residues. Germline values: CDR1 SGHKS, CDR2 YYEKEE (reference sequence). For the CDR3, the DNA is TGTGCCAGCAGCTTGCGGGCGGGAGGTGGCTCCCACGAGCGGTACTTC. Translated: CASSLRAGGGSHERYF.

The sample holds a few counts of this clonotype. This chain connects TRBV20-1 to TRBJ2-7; 10 bases agree with TRBD2. Germline CDR1 is DFQATT and CDR2 is SNEGSKA (reference sequence). The CDR3 is made up of 15 amino acids. Losses at the gene ends were 5 bases for V and 2 bases for J; bases not matched to a gene: 9. As DNA, the CDR3 is TGCAGTGCTGAGCCGGGACTAGCGACTACCTACGAGCAGTACTTC. It yields the protein CSAEPGLATTYEQYF.

This clonotype was recorded at least ten times. The V call is TRBV2, the J call TRBJ2-7; D is unresolved. Deletions cut 7 bases from V and 6 bases from J, with 10 bases between. In germline, CDR1 is SNHLY, CDR2 FYNNEI. The CDR3 is 11 amino acids. The CDR3 DNA reads TGTGCCAGCAAGATAGGAATCGAGCAGTACTTC. Translation: CASKIGIEQYF. Combining the CDR3 with reference TRBV2 and TRBJ2-7 gives the whole variable domain EPEVTQTPSHQVTQMGQEVILRCVPISNHLYFYWYRQILGQKVEFLVSFYNNEISEKSEIFDDQFSVERPDGSNFTLKIRSTKLEDSAMYFCASKIGIEQYFGPGTRLTVT.

This clonotype was found a few times. Relative to the germline gene, one junction end is altered; a read error may explain this. This rearrangement joins TRBV3-1 to TRBJ1-3; TRBD1 is a possible D gene (6 bases). Germline CDR1 is LGHDT and CDR2 is YNNKEL (reference sequence). CDR3 length: 15 amino acids. The CDR3 is CASSRLQGSGNTTYF. The CDR3 coding sequence is TGTGCCAGCAGCCGCCTACAGGGCTCTGGAAACACCACATATTTT.

This clonotype was found many times. This chain joins TRBV5-1 and TRBJ1-1; TRBD1 agrees at 7 bases. This CDR3 comprises 17 residues. Unmatched junction bases numbered 15, after V lost 7 bases and J lost 0 bases. The V gene's germline CDR1 is SGHRS and CDR2 YFSETQ. CDR3 region: CASSQTGPTAMNTEAFF. The CDR3 bases are TGCGCCAGCTCCCAGACAGGGCCGACTGCGATGAACACTGAAGCTTTCTTT.

The sample holds a few counts of this clonotype. The chain combines TRBV18 with TRBJ1-3; 9 bases are a match to TRBD1. Per germline, CDR1 KGHSH and CDR2 LQKENI. J gave up 4 bases and V 6 bases, and 7 bases lay outside the gene matches. The CDR3 extends over 15 amino acids. CDR3 sequence reads: CASSTGGVGGNTIYF. Written as DNA, the CDR3 is TGTGCCAGCTCTACAGGGGGCGTAGGAGGAAACACCATATATTTT.

This clonotype appeared a few times. This chain links TRBV7-9 with TRBJ1-1; 10 bases are shared with TRBD1. Germline V gene lookup returns CDR1 SEHNR and CDR2 FQNEAQ (reference sequence). The CDR3 spans 17 residues. The trim removed 5 bases at V and 4 bases at J, leaving 13 bases unmatched. Here the CDR3 DNA reads TGTGCCAGCAGCCCTTTTCGGGACAGGGGAAGGGGCACTGAAGCTTTCTTT. Amino acids: CASSPFRDRGRGTEAFF. The whole variable domain, remainder taken from reference TRBV7-9 and TRBJ1-1, is DTGVSQNPRHKITKRGQNVTFRCDPISEHNRLYWYRQTLGQGPEFLTYFQNEAQLEKSRLLSDRFSAERPKGSFSTLEIQRTEQGDSAMYLCASSPFRDRGRGTEAFFGQGTRLTVV.

The J gene is TRBJ2-5, the V gene TRBV11-2; D ambiguous. V gave up 5 bases and J gave up 2 bases, with 12 bases separating them. The CDR3 has 14 amino acids. The V gene's germline CDR1 is SGHAT and CDR2 FQNNGV. The CDR3 sequence: CASSPPGPQETQYF. The CDR3 DNA reads TGTGCCAGCAGCCCGCCCGGACCGCAAGAGACCCAGTACTTC.